A selection of T cell receptor beta chains follows, all from one sample in a study of beta chain features in type 1 diabetes. Libraries were prepared by immunoSEQ multiplex PCR; TCRdb keeps only in-frame clonotypes and omits some of them. The sample lists 130,000 to 150,000 clones, 9.2% seen once, with around 0.63% in the top ten. The sequenced material came from central memory CD4+ T cells from blood. The source of these receptors is a man younger than 30 in good health. CDR3s include the opening cysteine and the closing phenylalanine or tryptophan. The order of the fields is clone size, J gene, D gene, V gene, CDR3 DNA, CDR3 protein. D genes are given only for firm matches. The size field is filled for only some rows; it gives once, few, many or a size class.

few | TRBJ2-1 | TRBD2 | TRBV10-3 | TGTGCCATCAGTGATAGCGGGGGGGCCCTCAATGAGCAGTTCTTC | CAISDSGGALNEQFF
NA | TRBJ2-3 | TRBD1 | TRBV5-1 | TGCGCCAGCAGCGTAAAAACAGGGGTTATAGGAGATACGCAGTATTTT | CASSVKTGVIGDTQYF
few | TRBJ1-2 | NA | TRBV6-5 | TGTGCCAGCAGTTACTCTCTTCTGGCCAACGGCTACACCTTC | CASSYSLLANGYTF
few | TRBJ2-3 | TRBD1 | TRBV11-2 | TGTGCCAGCAGCTTAGCTAGCTTTCCGGGACAGGGATCAGATACGCAGTATTTT | CASSLASFPGQGSDTQYF
few | TRBJ2-2 | NA | TRBV4-2 | TGTGCCAGCAGCCGGGGGGGGCGGAGGGGCACCGGGGAGCTGTTTTTT | CASSRGGRRGTGELFF
few | TRBJ1-2 | TRBD1 | TRBV5-1 | TGCGCCAGCAGCTTCGGACAGGGGGCTTATGGCTACACCTTC | CASSFGQGAYGYTF
few | TRBJ2-7 | TRBD1 | TRBV6-6 | TGTGCCAGCAGCTGGGACAGGATCGACGAGCAGTACTTC | CASSWDRIDEQYF
few | TRBJ2-1 | NA | TRBV18 | TGTGCCAGCTCAATGGGGACAAACAATGAGCAGTTCTTC | CASSMGTNNEQFF
few | TRBJ2-3 | NA | TRBV6-5 | TGTGCCAGCAGTTCCGGACAGCTAGGGGGGGCAGATACGCAGTATTTT | CASSSGQLGGADTQYF
few | TRBJ1-6 | NA | TRBV4-3 | TGCGCCAGCAGCCAAGGGTGGGGTTTTGGGAGCTCCTATAATTCACCCCTCCACTTT | CASSQGWGFGSSYNSPLHF
few | TRBJ1-6 | NA | TRBV11-2 | TGTGCCAGCAGCTTTAGCCGGGAAAATTCACCCCTCCACTTT | CASSFSRENSPLHF
NA | TRBJ2-7 | NA | TRBV2 | TGTGCCAGCAGTGTTCAAAGGGGGGGGAAATCCTACGAGCAGTACTTC | CASSVQRGGKSYEQYF
NA | TRBJ1-6 | NA | TRBV9 | TGTGCCAGCAGCGTAGAAGGACAGTACAATTCACCCCTCCACTTT | CASSVEGQYNSPLHF
many | TRBJ1-1 | NA | TRBV5-6 | TGTGCCAGCAGCTTGGAGAGAGAAGCTTTCTTT | CASSLEREAFF
NA | TRBJ1-6 | TRBD1 | TRBV11-3 | TGTGCCAGCAGCTTAACAGGGGATTCACCCCTCCACTTT | CASSLTGDSPLHF
NA | TRBJ2-7 | NA | TRBV20-1 | TGCAGTGCCCTAGACGTTAGGGAGCAGTACTTC | CSALDVREQYF